This entry lists 30 T cell receptor beta chains sequenced from one sample in a study of control samples from healthy donors and cancer patients (dated by TCRdb to between 2020 and 2021). Libraries were constructed by the immunoSEQ multiplex PCR assay. Drawn from immuneACCESS, this table holds only the in-frame rearrangements with V and J called that TCRdb kept. Clones are partly lost; checked studies trace under half to an unresolved V gene and leave the rest unexplained. The sample yields over 150,000 clones; around 95% were counted once. About 5.2% of the sample is taken by the ten largest. Material for sequencing was blood. The origin of the receptors is a man in his forties or fifties in good health.

The rearrangement joins TRBV7-9 to TRBJ1-1, with 10 bases aligning to TRBD1. CDR3 size: 15 residues. CDR1 SEHNR and CDR2 FQNEAQ come from the germline V gene (reference sequence). Losses at the gene ends were 4 bases for V and 5 bases for J; bases not matched to a gene: 7. This CDR3 reads CASSSRQGAKTEAFF. As DNA, the CDR3 is TGTGCCAGCAGCTCTAGACAGGGGGCGAAGACTGAAGCTTTCTTT.

The rearrangement joins TRBV5-4 to TRBJ2-7, with D hard to call. The CDR3 sequence is 11 residues long. The germline CDR1 and CDR2 sequences are SGHNT and YYREEE (reference sequence). V shed 0 bases and J shed 4 bases, with 2 bases lying between them. CDR3 in DNA: TGTGCCAGCAGCTTGGGGTACGAGCAGTACTTC. Translating gives CASSLGYEQYF.

This chain uses TRBV19 with TRBJ1-2; D unresolved. This CDR3 comprises 12 residues. The V and J ends lost 8 bases and 4 bases respectively, with 11 bases between them. The germline CDR1 and CDR2 sequences are LNHDA and SQIVND (reference sequence). In DNA, the CDR3 is TGTGCCAGTTTCCGACGGGGCTATGGCTACACCTTC. Protein: CASFRRGYGYTF.

The J gene is TRBJ1-2, the V gene TRBV3-1 (or the pseudogene TRBV3-2), with TRBD1 matching over 11 bases. The ends lost 4 bases at V and 6 bases at J; junction bases unmatched: 4. Looked up from germline, CDR1 is LGHDT and CDR2 is YNNKEL (reference sequence). The CDR3 extends over 14 amino acids. Here the CDR3 reads CASSPDRGQDGYTF. DNA of the CDR3: TGTGCCAGCAGCCCGGACAGGGGGCAGGATGGCTACACCTTC.

On this clone: Other DNA sequences of this sample code for an identical CDR3. This sequence joins TRBV7-3 and TRBJ2-2; 12 bases are a match to TRBD1. Trimming at V came to 4 bases and at J to 5 bases, leaving 17 bases not matched to a gene. Germline loops: CDR1 SGHTA, CDR2 FQGTGA. CDR3 length: 20 amino acids. The CDR3, as DNA: TGTGCCAGCAGCTACCGGGGGACAGGGGGCGGGCCAGGTCGGACCGGGGAGCTGTTTTTT. Translated, it gives CASSYRGTGGGPGRTGELFF.

The chain uses TRBV4-3 and TRBJ1-3, with 7 bases lining up with TRBD1. Germline V gene sequence: CDR1 LGHNA, CDR2 YSLEER. This CDR3 has 17 residues. Unmatched junction bases numbered 12, after V lost 3 bases and J lost 4 bases. This CDR3 is CASSQATGQVGGNTIYF. Written as DNA, the CDR3 is TGCGCCAGCAGCCAGGCAACAGGACAGGTGGGGGGAAACACCATATATTTT.

The rearrangement uses TRBV27 and TRBJ1-3; D is uncertain. V was shortened by 5 bases and J by 0 bases, with 14 bases between the two germline ends. CDR3 length: 16 amino acids. Looked up from germline, CDR1 is MNHEY and CDR2 is SMNVEV (reference sequence). The CDR3 protein is CASSTLPLTSGNTIYF. DNA for the CDR3: TGTGCCAGCAGTACCCTCCCCCTAACCTCTGGAAACACCATATATTTT.

The rearrangement links TRBV5-8 to TRBJ1-6; 11 positions agree with TRBD1. Per the germline V gene, CDR1 is SGHTS and CDR2 is YDEGEE. The CDR3 contains 17 residues. The trim removed 1 base at V and 9 bases at J, leaving 9 bases unmatched. The CDR3: CASSLWTGGKMGSPLHF. In nucleotides, the CDR3 is TGTGCCAGCAGCTTGTGGACAGGGGGCAAAATGGGTTCACCCCTCCACTTT.

CDR3 DNA sequence: TGTGCCTCCCAAATTGGGGTGAACACTGAAGCTTTCTTT. Translated: CASQIGVNTEAFF. The genes are TRBV27 and TRBJ1-1; D gene unclear. This CDR3 is 13 amino acids long. V was cut by 11 bases and J by 0 bases, with 13 bases left in between. The germline gives CDR1 MNHEY, CDR2 SMNVEV (reference sequence).

The chain carries TRBV7-9 and TRBJ1-2, with TRBD1 identical over 7 bases. The V gene end was trimmed by 0 bases and the J gene end by 6 bases; junction bases not matched to a gene: 4. This CDR3 region has 14 residues. CDR1 SEHNR and CDR2 FQNEAQ come from the germline V gene (reference sequence). The CDR3 DNA reads as TGTGCCAGCAGCTTAGCGACAGGGATAGATGGCTACACCTTC. This codes for CASSLATGIDGYTF.

The chain uses TRBV30 and TRBJ1-1; D may be TRBD1 (5 bases). The V gene lost 4 bases and the J gene lost 6 bases, with 18 bases spanning the gap. Germline CDR1 reads GTSNPN; CDR2 reads SVGIG (reference sequence). The CDR3 consists of 14 residues. CDR3 coding DNA: TGTGCCTGGACTTGGAGGGGAAGAAAAGCTGAAGCTTTCTTT. Translated: CAWTWRGRKAEAFF.

This rearrangement joins TRBV28 to TRBJ1-2; the D gene is possibly TRBD1 (5 bases). V was trimmed by 2 bases and J by 4 bases, leaving 11 bases between them. The germline V gene has CDR1 MDHEN and CDR2 SYDVKM. This CDR3 region has 14 residues. The CDR3 DNA sequence: TGTGCCAGCAGTTTAAATCCAGGGACCTATGGCTACACCTTC. This codes for CASSLNPGTYGYTF.

This chain connects TRBV21-1 to TRBJ1-6; the D call of TRBD1 is as the table states it, not checked on the DNA. TRBV21-1 is annotated as a pseudogene. The CDR3 is made up of 19 amino acids. The CDR3 region has the DNA TGTGCCAGCAGCAAAGGGAGTGGGACAGGGGAAAATATTAATTCACCCCTCCACTTT. Translating it yields CASSKGSGTGENINSPLHF.

The chain has TRBV6-5 and TRBJ2-3; TRBD2 matches at 7 bases. V shed 5 bases, J shed 5 bases, and the junction held 10 bases outside the gene matches. Per the germline V gene, CDR1 is MNHEY and CDR2 is SVGAGI. CDR3 size: 15 residues. The CDR3 is CASSPWGGRIDTQYF. CDR3 DNA sequence: TGTGCCAGCAGTCCTTGGGGGGGGAGGATAGATACGCAGTATTTT.

The V call is TRBV6-6, the J call TRBJ2-2; 12 nucleotides align to TRBD1. Germline CDR1 is MNHNY and CDR2 is SVGAGI (reference sequence). The V and J ends lost 5 bases and 0 bases, in that order; junction bases with no gene match: 10. The CDR3 consists of 19 residues. CDR3 DNA sequence: TGTGCCAGCAGTCCCCGGGACAGGGGGCGGGCATCGAACACCGGGGAGCTGTTTTTT. As protein: CASSPRDRGRASNTGELFF.

This chain links TRBV10-3 with TRBJ1-4; D gene ambiguous. V was clipped by 6 bases and J by 6 bases, with 26 bases between them. The V gene's germline CDR1 is ENHRY and CDR2 SYGVKD. This CDR3 is 18 amino acids long. This CDR3 is CAIRTPAKRGRRDEKLFF. CDR3 nucleotide sequence: TGTGCCATCAGGACACCTGCAAAACGAGGGAGGAGGGATGAAAAACTGTTTTTT.

V and J are TRBV4-1 and TRBJ1-4, with D uncertain. CDR1 and CDR2 from the germline V gene are MGHRA and YSYEKL. CDR3 length equals 19 residues. Trimming took 0 bases from V and 3 from J, leaving 20 bases between them. The CDR3 region is CASSQEFGIGRRANEKLFF. In nucleotides, the CDR3 is TGCGCCAGCAGCCAAGAGTTCGGGATCGGTCGGAGGGCTAATGAAAAACTGTTTTTT.

The chain carries TRBV10-3 and TRBJ2-3; TRBD2 aligns across 9 bases. This CDR3 has 19 residues. J lost 8 bases, V lost 4 bases, and 22 bases had no gene match. Germline CDR1 is ENHRY and CDR2 is SYGVKD. CDR3 sequence reads: CAISGDPLYERGARATQYF. For the CDR3, the DNA is TGTGCCATCAGTGGGGACCCCCTTTATGAGCGGGGGGCTCGAGCTACGCAGTATTTT.

The rearrangement links TRBV3-1 (or the pseudogene TRBV3-2) to TRBJ1-1, with unresolved D. Trimming left V 1 base short and J 1 base short, with 7 bases between. The CDR3 contains 14 residues. The V gene's germline CDR1 is LGHDT and CDR2 YNNKEL (reference sequence). In DNA form, the CDR3 reads TGTGCCAGCAGCCAAGGGGTATGGAACACTGAAGCTTTCTTT. Amino acids: CASSQGVWNTEAFF.

V gene TRBV7-9 combines with J gene TRBJ1-4; tentatively, D is TRBD1 (5 bases). The germline gives CDR1 SEHNR, CDR2 FQNEAQ (reference sequence). The CDR3 totals 16 residues. Trimming stripped 4 bases from V and 2 bases from J, with 14 bases between. The CDR3 spells CASSSDNPGTNEKLFF. The DNA for the CDR3 is TGTGCCAGCAGCTCGGACAACCCGGGGACTAATGAAAAACTGTTTTTT.

The chain is built from TRBV19 and TRBJ2-1; TRBD1 or TRBD2 may be the D gene (6 bases each). V lost 1 base and J 0 bases, leaving 10 bases between the germline ends. CDR1 is LNHDA and CDR2 is SQIVND in the germline V gene (reference sequence). This CDR3 has 16 residues. The CDR3 spells CASSIVGGPSYNEQFF. The CDR3 bases are TGTGCCAGTAGTATAGTAGGGGGGCCCTCCTACAATGAGCAGTTCTTC.

Comment on this clone: Other DNA sequences within the sample encode an identical CDR3. The chain joins TRBV7-9 to TRBJ1-1, with D possibly matching TRBD1 (6 bases). Trimming removed 1 base at V and 4 bases at J, with 7 bases between. From germline, CDR1 is SEHNR and CDR2 FQNEAQ (reference sequence). The CDR3 has 13 residues. This chain's CDR3 is CASSLEGGTEAFF. The CDR3 nucleotides read TGTGCCAGCAGCTTAGAAGGGGGCACTGAAGCTTTCTTT.

V gene TRBV29-1 combines with J gene TRBJ2-6; a weak D match, TRBD1 (6 bases). Germline CDR1 SQVTM, CDR2 ANQGSEA. The length of the CDR3 is 14 residues. Trimming stripped 6 bases from V and 2 bases from J, with 11 bases between. The CDR3 loop is CSVRGATGANVLTF. The CDR3 region has the DNA TGCAGCGTCAGGGGCGCCACTGGGGCCAACGTCCTGACTTTC.

J is TRBJ2-3 and V is TRBV18; tentative D call: TRBD2 (6 bases). The length of the CDR3 is 15 residues. Germline V lookup: CDR1 KGHSH, CDR2 LQKENI. V lost 3 bases and J lost 0, with 10 bases in between. The CDR3 nucleotides read TGTGCCAGCTCACCGGAGGGGCTCAGCACAGATACGCAGTATTTT. Protein sequence: CASSPEGLSTDTQYF. The variable domain in full, completed from reference TRBV18 and TRBJ2-3, reads NAGVMQNPRHLVRRRGQEARLRCSPMKGHSHVYWYRQLPEEGLKFMVYLQKENIIDESGMPKERFSAEFPKEGPSILRIQQVVRGDSAAYFCASSPEGLSTDTQYFGPGTRLTVL.

As regards this clone: This CDR3 is also generated by other DNA sequences in the sample. The chain uses TRBV5-5 and TRBJ1-5; D is uncertain. With 0 bases removed from V and 2 bases from J, the gap between germline ends came to 6 bases. The CDR3 extends over 14 amino acids. CDR1 and CDR2 (germline): SGHKS, YYEKEE (reference sequence). CDR3 sequence reads: CASSLAQGNQPQHF. In DNA, the CDR3 is TGTGCCAGCAGCTTGGCTCAGGGCAATCAGCCCCAGCATTTT.

The gene calls are TRBV24-1 and TRBJ1-2, with D possibly TRBD1 on 5 matching bases. V lost 2 bases to trimming and J lost 6 bases, with 15 bases between them. The CDR3 runs 15 residues. Germline V gives CDR1 KGHDR, CDR2 SFDVKD. This CDR3 reads CATSDWRRGGDGYTF. CDR3 nucleotide sequence: TGTGCCACCAGTGATTGGAGAAGGGGCGGGGATGGCTACACCTTC.

V is TRBV28 and J is TRBJ1-3; D possibly corresponds to TRBD1 (5 bases). Trimming left V 2 bases short and J 7 bases short, with 12 bases between. CDR1 is MDHEN, CDR2 SYDVKM, per germline. The CDR3 consists of 14 residues. The CDR3 spells CASSLVQGWNTIYF. The CDR3, as DNA: TGTGCCAGCAGTTTAGTTCAGGGATGGAACACCATATATTTT. The full variable domain, in which reference TRBV28 and TRBJ1-3 provide the parts outside the CDR3, is DVKVTQSSRYLVKRTGEKVFLECVQDMDHENMFWYRQDPGLGLRLIYFSYDVKMKEKGDIPEGYSVSREKKERFSLILESASTNQTSMYLCASSLVQGWNTIYFGEGSWLTVV.

The CDR3 loop is CASSLGVSGNTIYF. The CDR3 DNA reads as TGTGCCAGCAGCTTAGGTGTCTCTGGAAACACCATATATTTT. The chain carries TRBV7-6 and TRBJ1-3; D gene uncertain. Trimming left V 1 base short and J 0 bases short, with 4 bases between. The CDR3 loop spans 14 amino acids. CDR1 SGHVS and CDR2 FNYEAQ come from the germline V gene.

This clone was detected once. Other DNA sequences in this sample translate to the same CDR3. The V gene is TRBV11-2, the J gene TRBJ1-2, with D tentatively TRBD1 (5 bases). V lost 1 base to trimming and J lost 1 base, with 7 bases between them. From germline, CDR1 is SGHAT and CDR2 FQNNGV. CDR3 length: 14 residues. In nucleotides, the CDR3 is TGTGCCAGCAGCTTAGGGCAGGGTAACTATGGCTACACCTTC. Amino acid sequence: CASSLGQGNYGYTF.

The chain is built from TRBV6-5 and TRBJ2-7; weak D call: TRBD2 (6 bases). Germline assignment: CDR1 MNHEY and CDR2 SVGAGI. The length of the CDR3 is 14 residues. The V and J ends lost 2 bases and 10 bases respectively, with 18 bases between them. Here the CDR3 reads CASSYGSEGSSQYF. CDR3 coding DNA: TGTGCCAGCAGTTACGGGTCGGAGGGGAGCAGTCAGTACTTC.